This TCR beta chain was documented in a study of persistence of HIV-infected CD4 T cells. Study outcomes and limitations: TCRbeta richness was lower in CMV- and Gag-responding cells than in anti-CD3/anti-CD28-responding cells.

Germline V lookup: CDR1 MDHEN, CDR2 SYDVKM. V lost 6 bases and J lost 4, with 22 bases in between. The CDR3 has 17 amino acids. Cells were stimulated with overlapping HIV-1 Gag 15-mer peptides. CD40L-negative CD69-negative CD45RO-high memory CD4+ T cells were sorted as populations depleted of antigen-responding cells. The immunoSEQ assay was version 4, run in survey mode. Profiling relied on immunoSEQ multiplex PCR, and the TCRdb table lists in-frame clones only, not all of them. Of tens of thousands of clones listed, about four fifths are singletons. About this clone itself: The antigen is undetermined.

The V call is TRBV28, the J call TRBJ1-3; no clear D. This specimen consisted of CD4+ T cells sorted from PBMCs after roughly 18-hour stimulation, obtained from a patient who received antiretroviral therapy. The sequence came from an adult woman with HIV who was CMV-seropositive. In DNA, the CDR3 is TGTGCCAGCAGCCCCGCCGGACGAGAGTTTGTGGGAAACACCATATATTTT. This translates into CASSPAGREFVGNTIYF.